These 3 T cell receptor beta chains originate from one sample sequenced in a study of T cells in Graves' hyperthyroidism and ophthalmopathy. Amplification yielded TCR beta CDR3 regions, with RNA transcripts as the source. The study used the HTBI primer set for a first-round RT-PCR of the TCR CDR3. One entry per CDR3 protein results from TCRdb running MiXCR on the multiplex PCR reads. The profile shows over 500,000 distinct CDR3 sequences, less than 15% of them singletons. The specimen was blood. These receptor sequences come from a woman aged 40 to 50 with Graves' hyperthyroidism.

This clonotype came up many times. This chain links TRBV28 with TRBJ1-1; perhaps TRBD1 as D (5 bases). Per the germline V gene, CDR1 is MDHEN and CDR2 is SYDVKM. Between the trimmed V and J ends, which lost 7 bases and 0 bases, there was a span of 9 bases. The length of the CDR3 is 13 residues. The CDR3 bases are TGTGCCAGCACCTGGGGGATGAACACTGAAGCTTTCTTT. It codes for CASTWGMNTEAFF.

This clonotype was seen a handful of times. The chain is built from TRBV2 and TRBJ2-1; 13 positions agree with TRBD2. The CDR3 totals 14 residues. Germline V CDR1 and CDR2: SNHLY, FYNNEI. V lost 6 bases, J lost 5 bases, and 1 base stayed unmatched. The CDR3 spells CASSGTSGNNEQFF. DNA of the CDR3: TGTGCCAGCAGCGGGACTAGCGGGAACAATGAGCAGTTCTTC. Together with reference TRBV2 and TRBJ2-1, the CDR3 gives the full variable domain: EPEVTQTPSHQVTQMGQEVILRCVPISNHLYFYWYRQILGQKVEFLVSFYNNEISEKSEIFDDQFSVERPDGSNFTLKIRSTKLEDSAMYFCASSGTSGNNEQFFGPGTRLTVL.

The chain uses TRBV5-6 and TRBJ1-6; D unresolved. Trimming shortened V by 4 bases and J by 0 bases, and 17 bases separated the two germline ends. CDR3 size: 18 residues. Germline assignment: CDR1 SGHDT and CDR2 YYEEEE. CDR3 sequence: CASSPERARSSYNSPLHF. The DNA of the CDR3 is TGTGCCAGCAGCCCGGAACGGGCACGAAGCTCCTATAATTCACCCCTCCACTTT.